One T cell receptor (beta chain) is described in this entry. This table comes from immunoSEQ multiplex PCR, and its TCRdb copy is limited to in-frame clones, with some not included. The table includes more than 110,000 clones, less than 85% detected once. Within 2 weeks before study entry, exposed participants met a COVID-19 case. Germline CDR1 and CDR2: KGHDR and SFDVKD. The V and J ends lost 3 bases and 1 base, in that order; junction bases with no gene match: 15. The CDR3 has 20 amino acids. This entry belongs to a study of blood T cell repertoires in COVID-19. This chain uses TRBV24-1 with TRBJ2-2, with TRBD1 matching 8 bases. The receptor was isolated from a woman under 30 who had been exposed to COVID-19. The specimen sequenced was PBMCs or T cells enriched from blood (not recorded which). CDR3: CATSDIRGKKGTGNTGELFF. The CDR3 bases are TGTGCCACCAGTGATATCAGAGGGAAAAAAGGGACAGGGAACACCGGGGAGCTGTTTTTT.